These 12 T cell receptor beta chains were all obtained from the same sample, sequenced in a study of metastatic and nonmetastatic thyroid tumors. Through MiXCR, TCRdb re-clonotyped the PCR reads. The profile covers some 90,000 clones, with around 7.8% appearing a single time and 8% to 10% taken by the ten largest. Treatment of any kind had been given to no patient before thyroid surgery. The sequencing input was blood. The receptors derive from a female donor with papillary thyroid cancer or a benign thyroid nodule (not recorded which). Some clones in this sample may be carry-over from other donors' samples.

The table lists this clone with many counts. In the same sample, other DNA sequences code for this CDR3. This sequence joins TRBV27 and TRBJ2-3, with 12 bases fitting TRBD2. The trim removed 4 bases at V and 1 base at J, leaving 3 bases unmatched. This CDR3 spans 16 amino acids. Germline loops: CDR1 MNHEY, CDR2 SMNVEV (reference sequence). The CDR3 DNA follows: TGTGCCAGCAGTTCACGACTAGCGGGGGGCACAGATACGCAGTATTTT. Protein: CASSSRLAGGTDTQYF.

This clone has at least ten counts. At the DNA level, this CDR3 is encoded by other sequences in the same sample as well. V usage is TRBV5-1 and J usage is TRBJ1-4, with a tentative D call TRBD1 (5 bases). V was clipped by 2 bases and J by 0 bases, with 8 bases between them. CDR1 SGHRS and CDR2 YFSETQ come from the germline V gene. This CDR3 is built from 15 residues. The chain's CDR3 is CASSLGTATNEKLFF. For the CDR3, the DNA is TGCGCCAGCAGCTTAGGGACCGCAACTAATGAAAAACTGTTTTTT.

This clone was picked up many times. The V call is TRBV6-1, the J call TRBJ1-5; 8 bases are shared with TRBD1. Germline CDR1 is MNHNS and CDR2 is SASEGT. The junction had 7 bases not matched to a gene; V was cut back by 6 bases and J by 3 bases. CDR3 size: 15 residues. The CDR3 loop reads CASSRSGGSNQPQHF. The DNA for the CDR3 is TGTGCCAGCAGCAGATCAGGGGGCTCCAATCAGCCCCAGCATTTT.

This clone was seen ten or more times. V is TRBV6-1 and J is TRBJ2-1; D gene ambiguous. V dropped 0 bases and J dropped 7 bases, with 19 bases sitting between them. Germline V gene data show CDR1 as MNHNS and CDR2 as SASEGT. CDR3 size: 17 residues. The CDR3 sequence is CASSEAGGSRLQNEQFF. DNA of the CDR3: TGTGCCAGCAGTGAAGCGGGCGGAAGCCGTCTACAAAATGAGCAGTTCTTC.

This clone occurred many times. CDR3 sequence (DNA): TGTGCCAGCATCCGACAACCCGTGGCGGAGGGTGGCGAGCAGTACTTC. As protein: CASIRQPVAEGGEQYF. The chain carries TRBV6-2 or TRBV6-3 and TRBJ2-7; perhaps TRBD2 as D (6 bases). With 7 bases removed from V and 6 bases from J, the gap between germline ends came to 25 bases. There are 16 residues in the CDR3. The germline gives CDR1 MNHEY, CDR2 SVGEGT.

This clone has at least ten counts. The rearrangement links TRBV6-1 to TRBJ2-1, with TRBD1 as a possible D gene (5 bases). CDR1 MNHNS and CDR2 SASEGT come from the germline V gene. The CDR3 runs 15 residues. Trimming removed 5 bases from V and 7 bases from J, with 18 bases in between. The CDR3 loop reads CASSFVTVNQNEQFF. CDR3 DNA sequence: TGTGCCAGCAGTTTTGTGACAGTAAACCAGAATGAGCAGTTCTTC.

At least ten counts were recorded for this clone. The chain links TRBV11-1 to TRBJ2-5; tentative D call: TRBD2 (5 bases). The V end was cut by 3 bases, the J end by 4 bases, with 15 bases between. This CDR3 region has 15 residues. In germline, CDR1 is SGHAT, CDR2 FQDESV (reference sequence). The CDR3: CASSFPSRGGETQYF. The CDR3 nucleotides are TGTGCCAGCAGCTTCCCCTCCCGGGGTGGAGAGACCCAGTACTTC.

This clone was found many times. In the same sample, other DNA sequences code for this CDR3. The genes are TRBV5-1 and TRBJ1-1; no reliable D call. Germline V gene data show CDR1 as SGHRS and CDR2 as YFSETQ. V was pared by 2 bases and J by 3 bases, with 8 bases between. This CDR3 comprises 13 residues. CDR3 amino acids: CASSLGSHTEAFF. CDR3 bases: TGCGCCAGCAGCTTAGGCAGTCACACTGAAGCTTTCTTT.

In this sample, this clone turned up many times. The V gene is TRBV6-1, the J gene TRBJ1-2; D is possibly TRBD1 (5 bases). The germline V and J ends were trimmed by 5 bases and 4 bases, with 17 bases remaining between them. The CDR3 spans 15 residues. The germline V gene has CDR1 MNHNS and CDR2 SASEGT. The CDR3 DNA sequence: TGTGCCAGCAGTCTAAGGTTGGAAGGGGCCTATGGCTACACCTTC. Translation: CASSLRLEGAYGYTF.

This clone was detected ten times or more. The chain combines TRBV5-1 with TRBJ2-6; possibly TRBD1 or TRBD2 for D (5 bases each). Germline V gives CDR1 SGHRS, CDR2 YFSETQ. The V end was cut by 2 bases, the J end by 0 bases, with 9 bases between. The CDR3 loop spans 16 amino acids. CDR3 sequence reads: CASSFPGASGANVLTF. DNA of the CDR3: TGCGCCAGCAGCTTCCCCGGGGCCTCTGGGGCCAACGTCCTGACTTTC.

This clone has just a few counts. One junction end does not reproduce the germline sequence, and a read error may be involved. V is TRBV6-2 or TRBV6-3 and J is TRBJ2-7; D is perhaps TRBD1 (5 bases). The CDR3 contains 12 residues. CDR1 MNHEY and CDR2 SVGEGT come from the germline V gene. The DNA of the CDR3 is TGTTCCAGCAGGGCCCGAGGCTACGAGCAGTACTTC. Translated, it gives CSSRARGYEQYF.

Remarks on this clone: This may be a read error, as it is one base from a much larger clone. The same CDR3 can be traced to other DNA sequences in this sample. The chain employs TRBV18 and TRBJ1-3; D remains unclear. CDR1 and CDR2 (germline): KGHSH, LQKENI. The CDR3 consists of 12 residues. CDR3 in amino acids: CASSPDGNTIYF. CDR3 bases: TGCGCCAGCTCACCAGATGGAAACACCATATATTTT.